This is a list of T cell receptor beta chains from one sample in a study of blood T cell repertoires in COVID-19. Assay: immunoSEQ multiplex PCR; the TCRdb copy retains only in-frame clones and omits some. The sample records around 250,000 clones, 86% being singletons. Source material: PBMCs or T cells enriched from blood (not recorded which). All receptors come from a woman between 50 and 59 years old who had recovered from COVID-19. Both conserved end residues are part of each CDR3. Fields, in order: V gene, D gene, clone size, J gene, CDR3 DNA, CDR3 protein. D genes are given only for firm matches. Size is stated for part of the rows, as once, few or many counts, or as a class when the clone is expanded.

TRBV29-1	TRBD2	-	TRBJ2-7	TGCAGCGGAGGAGCGGGAGGTGGCGAGCAGTACTTC	CSGGAGGGEQYF
TRBV9	TRBD2	-	TRBJ2-3	TGTGCCAGCAGCGTCGGTTACTTAGCGGGTAACACAGATACGCAGTATTTT	CASSVGYLAGNTDTQYF
TRBV5-1	-	-	TRBJ2-7	TGCGCCAGCAGCCGAGACGGGTTCTCGGACGAGCAGTACTTC	CASSRDGFSDEQYF
TRBV5-6	TRBD1	-	TRBJ1-2	TGTGCCAGCAGCCTACAGGGGCCGGGTGGCTACACCTTC	CASSLQGPGGYTF
TRBV27	TRBD2	-	TRBJ2-1	TGTGCCAGCAGTGCTAGCGGCTCCAATGAGCAGTTCTTC	CASSASGSNEQFF
TRBV30	TRBD2	few	TRBJ2-2	TGTGCCTGGCACGCGGGAGTGAACACCGGGGAGCTGTTTTTT	CAWHAGVNTGELFF
TRBV27	-	-	TRBJ1-6	TGTGCCAGCAGTCCAAACAGGGCGTTCGGATCACCCCTCCACTTT	CASSPNRAFGSPLHF
TRBV7-3	-	-	TRBJ2-1	TGTGCCAGCAGCCAACGGCGGGCCAGCGTCGATGAGCAGTTCTTC	CASSQRRASVDEQFF
TRBV19	-	-	TRBJ1-1	TGTGCCAGTAGTACAATCAACACTGAAGCTTTCTTT	CASSTINTEAFF
TRBV5-1	TRBD2	-	TRBJ2-5	TGCGCCAGCAGCTTTGTAGCGGGGGAAGAGACCCAGTACTTC	CASSFVAGEETQYF
TRBV2	TRBD1	-	TRBJ1-1	TGTGCCAGCAGAGGGGGCATGAACACTGAAGCTTTCTTT	CASRGGMNTEAFF
TRBV6-2/TRBV6-3	TRBD2	-	TRBJ2-1	TGTGCCAGCAGCCCCATGAGCGGGGGGGCTGGGGAGCAGTTCTTC	CASSPMSGGAGEQFF
TRBV11-2	TRBD1	few	TRBJ2-1	TGTGCCAGCAGCTCGGGACAGGGGGCCTACAATGAGCAGTTCTTC	CASSSGQGAYNEQFF
TRBV30	-	-	TRBJ1-6	TGTGCCTTGACAGAGGAGAGCTCCTATAATTCACCCCTCCACTTT	CALTEESSYNSPLHF
TRBV19	TRBD1	-	TRBJ1-2	TGTGCCAGTAGTCAACAGGGGGCTAATGGCTACACCTTC	CASSQQGANGYTF
TRBV7-3	-	-	TRBJ1-4	TGTGCCAGCAGCCTCCATGGAGGGGATGAAAAACTGTTTTTT	CASSLHGGDEKLFF
TRBV6-2/TRBV6-3	-	-	TRBJ1-2	TGTGCCAGCAGTTACGGGACAAGCTACACCTTC	CASSYGTSYTF
TRBV7-8	TRBD1	-	TRBJ1-6	TGTGCCAGCAGCGGACACAGGGGGCTCTCCTATAATTCACCCCTCCACTTT	CASSGHRGLSYNSPLHF
TRBV2	-	-	TRBJ1-6	TGTGCCAGCAGTGAAGTACAGGCTCCGAATTCACCCCTCCACTTT	CASSEVQAPNSPLHF
TRBV6-2/TRBV6-3	-	-	TRBJ1-5	TGTGCCAGCAGTCTAGTTCCTCAGCCCCAGCATTTT	CASSLVPQPQHF
TRBV7-9	-	-	TRBJ1-6	TGTGCCAGTTCAGAATATAATTCACCCCTCCACTTT	CASSEYNSPLHF
TRBV27	TRBD1	once	TRBJ1-1	TGTGCCAGCAGTTTACAGGGGGCTTACACTGAAGCTTTCTTT	CASSLQGAYTEAFF
TRBV29-1	-	once	TRBJ1-5	TGCAGCGTTGTCGGTGCTGGCAATCAGCCCCAGCATTTT	CSVVGAGNQPQHF
TRBV7-2	TRBD1	-	TRBJ2-6	TGTGCCAGCAGCTCACAGGGGACTGGGGCCAACGTCCTGACTTTC	CASSSQGTGANVLTF
TRBV29-1	TRBD1	-	TRBJ1-1	TGCAGCGGCACACAGGGGGCCACTGAAGCTTTCTTT	CSGTQGATEAFF
TRBV9	-	-	TRBJ2-1	TGTGCCAGCAGCGTAGCGGGTAGCGGTTCCTACAATGAGCAGTTCTTC	CASSVAGSGSYNEQFF
TRBV19	-	-	TRBJ2-7	TGTGCCAGTAGTAGCCGGTCGATAGATTTCTACGAGCAGTACTTC	CASSSRSIDFYEQYF
TRBV28	-	once	TRBJ1-5	TGTGCCAGCAGTTCCACCAGACAGGCAAGGAATCAGCCCCAGCATTTT	CASSSTRQARNQPQHF
TRBV7-8	-	-	TRBJ1-3	TGTGCCAGCCGTCCAAATCGGGTAACTGGAAACACCATATATTTT	CASRPNRVTGNTIYF
TRBV28	TRBD1	-	TRBJ1-5	TGTGCCAGCAGAACAGGGGCAGGGCTGAATCAGCCCCAGCATTTT	CASRTGAGLNQPQHF
TRBV11-2	-	few	TRBJ1-2	TGTGCCAGCAGCTTAGAGAGGGACTATGGCTACACCTTC	CASSLERDYGYTF
TRBV15	-	-	TRBJ1-1	TGTGCCACCAGCAGAGATCCGGGAACGAACACTGAAGCTTTCTTT	CATSRDPGTNTEAFF
TRBV6-2/TRBV6-3	TRBD2	once	TRBJ2-1	TGTGCCAGCAGCCTGGCTGGACTAGCGGGGACGGAGCAGTTCTTC	CASSLAGLAGTEQFF
TRBV11-3	TRBD2	-	TRBJ2-1	TGTGCCAGCAGTTCCGGGACTAGCGGTTACAATGAGCAGTTCTTC	CASSSGTSGYNEQFF
TRBV6-5	TRBD1	-	TRBJ1-2	TGTGCCAGCAGAACCGGGACAGACTATGGCTACACCTTC	CASRTGTDYGYTF
TRBV5-5	-	few	TRBJ1-5	TGTGCCAGCAGCTTGGACGGGGGTTCTCAGCCCCAGCATTTT	CASSLDGGSQPQHF
TRBV9	TRBD1	-	TRBJ2-7	TGTGCCAGCAGCGCCGGGACAGGGTACTTCTACGAGCAGTACTTC	CASSAGTGYFYEQYF
TRBV14	TRBD1	-	TRBJ2-7	TGTGCCAGCAGCAAGGGACAGTCCTACGAGCAGTACTTC	CASSKGQSYEQYF
TRBV30	TRBD2	-	TRBJ2-1	TGTGCCTGGTCCGGAGGGACTACCTACAATGAGCAGTTCTTC	CAWSGGTTYNEQFF
TRBV18	-	-	TRBJ2-3	TGTGCCAGCTCACCTAACTCCCCCCCGGATACGCAGTATTTT	CASSPNSPPDTQYF
TRBV11-2	TRBD1	-	TRBJ2-7	TGTGCCAGCAGCCCCGATCCCCGGGACAGGGGATTATTCCACGAGCAGTACTTC	CASSPDPRDRGLFHEQYF
TRBV15	-	-	TRBJ1-2	TGTGCCACCAGCAGTTACGACAGGCTGACAGACTATGGCTACACCTTC	CATSSYDRLTDYGYTF
TRBV7-2	-	-	TRBJ2-3	TGTGCCAGCAGCTCTCCCGTCCCAGATACGCAGTATTTT	CASSSPVPDTQYF
TRBV5-4	-	once	TRBJ1-6	TGTGCCAGCAGCTTGCAGGGACTACCAGGGAATTCACCCCTCCACTTT	CASSLQGLPGNSPLHF
TRBV18	-	-	TRBJ1-3	TGTGCCAGCTCACCAGGACAGAGAAACACCATATATTTT	CASSPGQRNTIYF
TRBV7-9	-	-	TRBJ2-2	TGTGCCAGCAGCTTCCAGGGTAACGCCGGGGAGCTGTTTTTT	CASSFQGNAGELFF
TRBV9	TRBD1	-	TRBJ1-3	TGTGCCAGCAGCTTCGGGGACAGGGTATCGGACACCATATATTTT	CASSFGDRVSDTIYF
TRBV5-1	TRBD1	-	TRBJ1-6	TGCGCCAGCAGCTTGGGACAGGGGGCTAATTCACCCCTCCACTTT	CASSLGQGANSPLHF
TRBV6-5	TRBD2	-	TRBJ2-7	TGTGCCAGCAGTTACAGCGGGGGGCTAGCTTTGAACGAGCAGTACTTC	CASSYSGGLALNEQYF
TRBV7-8	TRBD2	-	TRBJ2-1	TGTGCCAGCAGCTTAGGGCCAGCGGGAGGGCACAATGAGCAGTTCTTC	CASSLGPAGGHNEQFF
TRBV19	TRBD1	many	TRBJ1-2	TGTGCCAGTAGTCCCTTCCTCGAGACAGGGGATGGCTACACCTTC	CASSPFLETGDGYTF
TRBV27	TRBD2	-	TRBJ2-1	TGTGCCAGCAGTCGACGGACTAGCGGGATCAATGAGCAGTTCTTC	CASSRRTSGINEQFF